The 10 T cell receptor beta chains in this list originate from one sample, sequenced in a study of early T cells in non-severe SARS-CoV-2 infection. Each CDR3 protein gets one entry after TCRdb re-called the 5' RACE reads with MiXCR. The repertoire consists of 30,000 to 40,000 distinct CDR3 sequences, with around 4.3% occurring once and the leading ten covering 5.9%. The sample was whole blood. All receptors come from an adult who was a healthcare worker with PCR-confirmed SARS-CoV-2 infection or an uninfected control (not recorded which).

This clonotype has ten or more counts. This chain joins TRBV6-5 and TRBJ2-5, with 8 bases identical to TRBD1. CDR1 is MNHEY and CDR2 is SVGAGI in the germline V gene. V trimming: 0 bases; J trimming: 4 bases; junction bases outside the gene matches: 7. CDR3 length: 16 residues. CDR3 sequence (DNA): TGTGCCAGCAGTTACTCGAAGTCGACAGGGGCAGAGACCCAGTACTTC. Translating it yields CASSYSKSTGAETQYF.

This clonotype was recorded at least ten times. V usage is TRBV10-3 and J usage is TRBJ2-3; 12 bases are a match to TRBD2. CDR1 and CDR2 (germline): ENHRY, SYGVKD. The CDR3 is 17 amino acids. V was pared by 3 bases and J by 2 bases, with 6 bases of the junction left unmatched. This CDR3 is CAISETRTSGNTDTQYF. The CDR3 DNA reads TGTGCCATCAGTGAAACGCGGACTAGCGGGAACACAGATACGCAGTATTTT.

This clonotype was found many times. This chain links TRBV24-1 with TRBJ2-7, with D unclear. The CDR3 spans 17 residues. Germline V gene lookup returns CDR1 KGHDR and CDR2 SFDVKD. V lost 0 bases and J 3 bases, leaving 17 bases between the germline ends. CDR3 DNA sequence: TGTGCCACCAGTGATTTGCGAGTTCTCCCCCAATTCTACGAGCAGTACTTC. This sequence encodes CATSDLRVLPQFYEQYF.

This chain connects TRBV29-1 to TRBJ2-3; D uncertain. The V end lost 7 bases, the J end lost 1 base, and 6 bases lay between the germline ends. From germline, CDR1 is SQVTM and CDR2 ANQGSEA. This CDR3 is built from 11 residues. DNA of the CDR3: TGCAGCGGGGTGGGCACAGATACGCAGTATTTT. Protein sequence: CSGVGTDTQYF.

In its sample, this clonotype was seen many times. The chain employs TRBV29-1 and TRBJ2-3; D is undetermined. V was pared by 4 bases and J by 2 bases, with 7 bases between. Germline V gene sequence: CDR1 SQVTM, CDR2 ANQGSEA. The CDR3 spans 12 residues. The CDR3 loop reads CSVGDSTDTQYF. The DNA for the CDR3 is TGCAGCGTTGGAGACTCCACAGATACGCAGTATTTT.

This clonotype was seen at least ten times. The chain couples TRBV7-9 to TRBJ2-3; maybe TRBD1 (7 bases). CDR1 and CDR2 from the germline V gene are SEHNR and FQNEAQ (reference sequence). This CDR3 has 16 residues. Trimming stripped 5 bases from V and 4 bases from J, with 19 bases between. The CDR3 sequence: CASSVLQGRKADTQYF. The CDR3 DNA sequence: TGTGCCAGCAGCGTACTACAGGGGAGGAAGGCAGATACGCAGTATTTT.

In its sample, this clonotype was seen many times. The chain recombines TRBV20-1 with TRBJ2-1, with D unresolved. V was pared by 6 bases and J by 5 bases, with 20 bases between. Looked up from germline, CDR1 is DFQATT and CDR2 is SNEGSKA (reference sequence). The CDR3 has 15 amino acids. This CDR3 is CSAMPLSRRHNEQFF. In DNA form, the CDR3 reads TGCAGTGCAATGCCGTTGAGCCGTCGACACAATGAGCAGTTCTTC.

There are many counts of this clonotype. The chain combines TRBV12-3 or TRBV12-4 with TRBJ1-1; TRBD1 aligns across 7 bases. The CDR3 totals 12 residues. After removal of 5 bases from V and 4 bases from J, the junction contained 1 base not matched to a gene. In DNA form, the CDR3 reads TGTGCCAGCAGTCCAGGGGGCACTGAAGCTTTCTTT. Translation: CASSPGGTEAFF.

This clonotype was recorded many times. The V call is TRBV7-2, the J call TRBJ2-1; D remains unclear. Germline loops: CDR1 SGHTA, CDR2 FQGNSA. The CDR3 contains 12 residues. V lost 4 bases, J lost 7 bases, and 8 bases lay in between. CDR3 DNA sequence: TGTGCCAGCAGCTCTTTTGGGAATGAGCAGTTCTTC. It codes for CASSSFGNEQFF.

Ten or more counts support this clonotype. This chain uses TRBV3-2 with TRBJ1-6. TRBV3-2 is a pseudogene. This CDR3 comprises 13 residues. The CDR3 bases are TGTGCCAGCAGCCACTCCTCCTACCCACCCCTCCACTTT. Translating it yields CASSHSSYPPLHF.